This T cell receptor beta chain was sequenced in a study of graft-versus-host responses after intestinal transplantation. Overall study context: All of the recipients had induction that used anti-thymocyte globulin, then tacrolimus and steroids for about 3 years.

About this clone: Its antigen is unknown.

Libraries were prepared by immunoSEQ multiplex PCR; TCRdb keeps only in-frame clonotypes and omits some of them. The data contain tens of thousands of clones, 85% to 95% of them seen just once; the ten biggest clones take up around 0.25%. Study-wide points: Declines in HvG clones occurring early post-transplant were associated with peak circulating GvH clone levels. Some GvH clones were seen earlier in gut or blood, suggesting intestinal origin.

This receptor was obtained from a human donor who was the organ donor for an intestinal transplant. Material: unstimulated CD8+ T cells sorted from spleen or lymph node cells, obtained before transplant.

CDR3 sequence (DNA): TGTGCCAGCAGCTTATCGGCAGGGGGTGATTCACCCCTCCACTTT. Protein sequence: CASSLSAGGDSPLHF. The V call is TRBV7-9, the J call TRBJ1-6; TRBD1 matches at 7 bases. The V gene end was trimmed by 2 bases and the J gene end by 8 bases; junction bases not matched to a gene: 6. The germline CDR1 and CDR2 sequences are SEHNR and FQNEAQ (reference sequence). The CDR3 runs to 15 residues. Based on the CDR3 plus reference TRBV7-9 and TRBJ1-6, the full variable domain is DTGVSQNPRHKITKRGQNVTFRCDPISEHNRLYWYRQTLGQGPEFLTYFQNEAQLEKSRLLSDRFSAERPKGSFSTLEIQRTEQGDSAMYLCASSLSAGGDSPLHFGNGTRLTVT.